The TCR beta chain described here comes from a study of chronic HIV infection and antiretroviral therapy (dated by TCRdb to 2013 to 2016). Library preparation employed 5' RACE. Sequencing took place on an Illumina MiSeq. The public reads were reprocessed in TCRdb via fastp at Q25 and MiXCR, keeping in-frame beta chains. Merged by CDR3 protein, the rows form single entries marked with the most common genes and DNA. The sample contains more than 40,000 distinct CDR3 sequences, under 20% of them found a single time. Of the sample, over 2.5% is held by the ten largest clones. This clonotype was recorded a few times. Its binding antigen is unknown. Qualities for individual bases were not recorded, and no much larger clone is one base off. The germline ends are 14 bases apart after V is trimmed by 4 bases and J by 5 bases. Looking up the germline V gene yields CDR1 SQVTM and CDR2 ANQGSEA. Taken from cysteine to phenylalanine, the CDR3 has 13 residues. Of all the DNA, just the CDR3 is kept, 39 bases in frame from base 1.

The sequencing sample was made of peripheral blood. The clonotype originates from an adult who had HIV and had not received antiretroviral therapy, or was an uninfected healthy control (not recorded which). The sequence links TRBV29-1 to TRBJ1-2; the D gene remains uncertain. The CDR3 reads as follows: CSVVTLEEYGYTF. The DNA sequence reads TGCAGCGTTGTCACACTGGAGGAGTATGGCTACACCTTC.